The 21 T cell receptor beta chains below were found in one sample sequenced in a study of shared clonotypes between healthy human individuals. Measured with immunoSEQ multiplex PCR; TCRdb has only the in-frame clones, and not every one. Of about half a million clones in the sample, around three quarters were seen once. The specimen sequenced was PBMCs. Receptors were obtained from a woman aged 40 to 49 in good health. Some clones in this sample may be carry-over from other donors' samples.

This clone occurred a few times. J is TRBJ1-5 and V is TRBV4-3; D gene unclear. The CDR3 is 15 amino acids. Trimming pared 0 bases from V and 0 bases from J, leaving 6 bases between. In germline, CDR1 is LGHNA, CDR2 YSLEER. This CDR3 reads CASSQDRSSNQPQHF. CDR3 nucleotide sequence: TGCGCCAGCAGCCAAGACAGAAGTAGCAATCAGCCCCAGCATTTT.

Here the CDR3 DNA reads TGCGCCAGCAGCCCTTCTTGGCTAGCGGGAAGTGGGGAGCAGTTCTTC. This codes for CASSPSWLAGSGEQFF. V is TRBV4-3 and J is TRBJ2-1; 9 positions agree with TRBD2. The CDR3 spans 16 residues. The junction had 14 bases not matched to a gene; V was cut back by 4 bases and J by 10 bases. The germline V gene encodes CDR1 LGHNA and CDR2 YSLEER.

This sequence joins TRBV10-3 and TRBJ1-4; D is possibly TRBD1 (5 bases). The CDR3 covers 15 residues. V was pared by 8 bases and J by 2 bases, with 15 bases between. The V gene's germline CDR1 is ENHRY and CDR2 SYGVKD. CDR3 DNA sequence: TGTGCCATCGGAGGGGCTGGTACGACTAATGAAAAACTGTTTTTT. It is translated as CAIGGAGTTNEKLFF.

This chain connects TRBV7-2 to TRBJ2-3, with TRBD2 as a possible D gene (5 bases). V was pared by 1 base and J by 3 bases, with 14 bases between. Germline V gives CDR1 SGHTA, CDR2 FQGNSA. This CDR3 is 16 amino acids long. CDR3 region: CASSLVGDQRTDTQYF. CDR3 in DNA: TGTGCCAGCAGCTTAGTCGGGGATCAGCGGACAGATACGCAGTATTTT.

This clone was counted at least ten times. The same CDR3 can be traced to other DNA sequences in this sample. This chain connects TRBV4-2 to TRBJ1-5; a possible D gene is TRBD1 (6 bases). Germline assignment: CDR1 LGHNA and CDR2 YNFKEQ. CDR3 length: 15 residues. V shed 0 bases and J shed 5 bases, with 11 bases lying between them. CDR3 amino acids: CASSQDAGGHQPQHF. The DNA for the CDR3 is TGTGCCAGCAGCCAAGATGCGGGGGGGCATCAGCCCCAGCATTTT.

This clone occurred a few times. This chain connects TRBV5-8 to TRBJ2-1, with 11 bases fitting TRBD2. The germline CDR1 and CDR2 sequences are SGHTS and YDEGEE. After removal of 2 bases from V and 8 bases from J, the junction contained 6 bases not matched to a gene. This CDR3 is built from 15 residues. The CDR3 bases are TGTGCCAGCAGCTTTAGCGGGAGGGCCATGGATGAGCAGTTCTTC. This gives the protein CASSFSGRAMDEQFF. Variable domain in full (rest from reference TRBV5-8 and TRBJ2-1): EAGVTQSPTHLIKTRGQQATLRCSPISGHTSVYWYQQALGLGLQFLLWYDEGEERNRGNFPPRFSGRQFPNYSSELNVNALELEDSALYLCASSFSGRAMDEQFFGPGTRLTVL.

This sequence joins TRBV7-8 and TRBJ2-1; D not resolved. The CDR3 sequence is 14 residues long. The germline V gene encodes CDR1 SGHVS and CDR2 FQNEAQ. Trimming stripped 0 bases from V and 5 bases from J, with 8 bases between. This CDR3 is CASSLAARNNEQFF. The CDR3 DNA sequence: TGTGCCAGCAGCTTAGCTGCCAGGAACAATGAGCAGTTCTTC.

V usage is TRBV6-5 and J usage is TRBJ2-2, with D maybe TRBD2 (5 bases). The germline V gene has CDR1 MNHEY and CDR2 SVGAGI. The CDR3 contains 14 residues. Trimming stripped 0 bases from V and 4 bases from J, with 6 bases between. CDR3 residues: CASSYSAGTGELFF. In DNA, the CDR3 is TGTGCCAGCAGTTACTCGGCGGGCACCGGGGAGCTGTTTTTT.

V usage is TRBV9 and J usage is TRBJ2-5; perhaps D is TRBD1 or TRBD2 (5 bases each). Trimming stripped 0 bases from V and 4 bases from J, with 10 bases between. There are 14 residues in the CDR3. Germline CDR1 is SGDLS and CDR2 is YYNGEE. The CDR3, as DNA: TGTGCCAGCAGCGTAGGAGGTGGGGGAGAGACCCAGTACTTC. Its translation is CASSVGGGGETQYF.

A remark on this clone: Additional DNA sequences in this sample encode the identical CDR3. The CDR3 nucleotides are TGTGCCAGCAGTTTACTTAATCAGCCCCAGCATTTT. This translates into CASSLLNQPQHF. The chain couples TRBV28 to TRBJ1-5; D is uncertain. Trimming took off 2 bases at V and 4 bases at J, with 3 bases between the two ends. The CDR3 is 12 amino acids. Germline V lookup: CDR1 MDHEN, CDR2 SYDVKM. Using reference TRBV28 and TRBJ1-5 for the parts outside the CDR3, the full variable domain is DVKVTQSSRYLVKRTGEKVFLECVQDMDHENMFWYRQDPGLGLRLIYFSYDVKMKEKGDIPEGYSVSREKKERFSLILESASTNQTSMYLCASSLLNQPQHFGDGTRLSIL.

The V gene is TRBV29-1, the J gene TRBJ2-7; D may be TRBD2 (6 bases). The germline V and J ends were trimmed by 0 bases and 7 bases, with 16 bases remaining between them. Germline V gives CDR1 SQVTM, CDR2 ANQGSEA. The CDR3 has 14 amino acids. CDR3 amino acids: CSVEDSVAAGEQYF. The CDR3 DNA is TGCAGCGTTGAAGATTCGGTAGCGGCCGGGGAGCAGTACTTC.

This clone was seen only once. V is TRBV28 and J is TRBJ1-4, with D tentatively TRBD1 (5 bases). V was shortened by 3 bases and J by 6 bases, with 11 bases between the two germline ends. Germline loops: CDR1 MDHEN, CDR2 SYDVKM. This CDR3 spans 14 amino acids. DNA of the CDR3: TGTGCCAGCAGTTTGGGCAGGGTGTATGAAAAACTGTTTTTT. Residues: CASSLGRVYEKLFF. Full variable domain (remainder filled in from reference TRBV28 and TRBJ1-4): DVKVTQSSRYLVKRTGEKVFLECVQDMDHENMFWYRQDPGLGLRLIYFSYDVKMKEKGDIPEGYSVSREKKERFSLILESASTNQTSMYLCASSLGRVYEKLFFGSGTQLSVL.

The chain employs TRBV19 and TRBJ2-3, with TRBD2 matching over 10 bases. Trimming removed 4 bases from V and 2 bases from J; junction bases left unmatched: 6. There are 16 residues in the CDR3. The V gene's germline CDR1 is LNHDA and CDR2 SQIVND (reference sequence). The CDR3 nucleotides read TGTGCCAGTAGTACGCGGACTAGCGGATACACAGATACGCAGTATTTT. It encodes CASSTRTSGYTDTQYF.

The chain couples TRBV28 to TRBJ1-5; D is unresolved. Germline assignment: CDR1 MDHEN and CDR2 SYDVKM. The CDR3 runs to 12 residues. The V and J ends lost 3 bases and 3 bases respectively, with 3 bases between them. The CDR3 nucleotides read TGTGCCAGCAGTTTGGTCAATCAGCCCCAGCATTTT. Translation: CASSLVNQPQHF.

The CDR3 sequence is CSVLAGPGVEQYF. The CDR3 DNA sequence: TGCAGCGTCCTAGCGGGCCCCGGGGTCGAGCAGTACTTC. The genes are TRBV29-1 and TRBJ2-7; TRBD2 matches at 8 bases. Trimming at V came to 6 bases and at J to 6 bases, leaving 10 bases not matched to a gene. The CDR3 has 13 residues. CDR1 SQVTM and CDR2 ANQGSEA come from the germline V gene.

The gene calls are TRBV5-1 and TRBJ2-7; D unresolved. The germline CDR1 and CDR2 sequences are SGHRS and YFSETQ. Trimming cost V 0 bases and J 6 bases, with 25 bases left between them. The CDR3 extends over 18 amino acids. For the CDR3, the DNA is TGCGCCAGCAGCTTGGGGACCCCTACTCCTACCAAGCCCCTCGAGCAGTACTTC. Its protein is CASSLGTPTPTKPLEQYF.

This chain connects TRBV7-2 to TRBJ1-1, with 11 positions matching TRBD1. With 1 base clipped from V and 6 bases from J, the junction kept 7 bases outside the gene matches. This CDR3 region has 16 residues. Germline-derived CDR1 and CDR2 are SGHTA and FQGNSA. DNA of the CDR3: TGTGCCAGCAGCTTAGTGGGGGGACAGGGGGTCGCTGAAGCTTTCTTT. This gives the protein CASSLVGGQGVAEAFF.

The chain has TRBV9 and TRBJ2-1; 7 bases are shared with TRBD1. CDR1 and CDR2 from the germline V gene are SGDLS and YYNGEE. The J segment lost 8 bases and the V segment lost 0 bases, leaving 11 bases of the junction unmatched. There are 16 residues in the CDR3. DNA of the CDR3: TGTGCCAGCAGCGTAGGTGTAGGACAGGCGGTGGATGAGCAGTTCTTC. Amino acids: CASSVGVGQAVDEQFF.

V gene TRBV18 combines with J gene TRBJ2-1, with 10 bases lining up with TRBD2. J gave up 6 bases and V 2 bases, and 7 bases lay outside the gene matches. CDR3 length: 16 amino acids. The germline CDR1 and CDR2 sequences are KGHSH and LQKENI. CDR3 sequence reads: CASSPNLAGVSNEQFF. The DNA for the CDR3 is TGTGCCAGCTCACCAAACCTAGCGGGAGTTAGCAATGAGCAGTTCTTC.

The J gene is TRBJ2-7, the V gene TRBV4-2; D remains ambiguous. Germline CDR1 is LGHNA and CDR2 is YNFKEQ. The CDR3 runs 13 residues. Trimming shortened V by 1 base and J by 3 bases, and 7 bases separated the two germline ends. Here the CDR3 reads CASSQVRDYEQYF. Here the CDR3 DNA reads TGTGCCAGCAGCCAAGTTCGAGACTACGAGCAGTACTTC.

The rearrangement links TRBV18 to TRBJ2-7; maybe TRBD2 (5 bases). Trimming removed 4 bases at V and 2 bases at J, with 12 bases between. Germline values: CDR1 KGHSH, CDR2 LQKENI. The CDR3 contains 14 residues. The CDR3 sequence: CASSLSSDPYEQYF. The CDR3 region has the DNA TGTGCCAGCTCACTGAGTAGCGACCCCTACGAGCAGTACTTC.